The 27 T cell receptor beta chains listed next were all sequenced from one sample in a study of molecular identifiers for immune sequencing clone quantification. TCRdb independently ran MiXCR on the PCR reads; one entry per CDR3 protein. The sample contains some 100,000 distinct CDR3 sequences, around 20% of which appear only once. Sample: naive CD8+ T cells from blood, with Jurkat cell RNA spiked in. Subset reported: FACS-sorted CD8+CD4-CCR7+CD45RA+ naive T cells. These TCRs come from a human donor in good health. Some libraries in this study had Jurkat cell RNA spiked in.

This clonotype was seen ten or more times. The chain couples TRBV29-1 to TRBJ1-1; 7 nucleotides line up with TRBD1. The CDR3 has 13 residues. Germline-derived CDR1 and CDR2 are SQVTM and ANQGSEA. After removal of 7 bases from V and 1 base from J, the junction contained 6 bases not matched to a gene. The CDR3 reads CSGDDRANTEAFF. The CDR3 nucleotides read TGCAGCGGGGACGACAGGGCGAACACTGAAGCTTTCTTT.

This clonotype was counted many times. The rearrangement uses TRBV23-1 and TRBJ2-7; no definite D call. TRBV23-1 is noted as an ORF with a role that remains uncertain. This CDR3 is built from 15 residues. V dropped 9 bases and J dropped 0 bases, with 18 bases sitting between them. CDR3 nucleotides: TGCGCCAGAGGCCCCGGGCCCCCCTTCTCCTACGAGCAGTACTTC. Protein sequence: CARGPGPPFSYEQYF.

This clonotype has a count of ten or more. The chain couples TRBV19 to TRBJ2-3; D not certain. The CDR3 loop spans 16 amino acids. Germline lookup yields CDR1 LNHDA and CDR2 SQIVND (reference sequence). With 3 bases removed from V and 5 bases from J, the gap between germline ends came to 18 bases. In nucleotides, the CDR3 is TGTGCCAGTAGTATCTCGGGCGGCAACCCCAGAGATACGCAGTATTTT. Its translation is CASSISGGNPRDTQYF.

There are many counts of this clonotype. CDR3: CASSFDRGYEQYF. DNA for the CDR3: TGTGCCAGCAGCTTTGACAGGGGGTACGAGCAGTACTTC. V is TRBV19 and J is TRBJ2-7; 9 bases are a match to TRBD1. Trimming at V came to 9 bases and at J to 4 bases, leaving 7 bases not matched to a gene. CDR3 size: 13 residues. The germline V gene has CDR1 LNHDA and CDR2 SQIVND (reference sequence).

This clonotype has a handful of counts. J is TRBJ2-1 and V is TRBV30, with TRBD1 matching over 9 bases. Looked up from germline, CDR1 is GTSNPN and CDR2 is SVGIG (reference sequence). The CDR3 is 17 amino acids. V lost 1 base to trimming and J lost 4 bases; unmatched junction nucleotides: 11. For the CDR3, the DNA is TGTGCCTGGAGTGCATTCCTACTGGGACAGGGTTACAATGAGCAGTTCTTC. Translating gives CAWSAFLLGQGYNEQFF.

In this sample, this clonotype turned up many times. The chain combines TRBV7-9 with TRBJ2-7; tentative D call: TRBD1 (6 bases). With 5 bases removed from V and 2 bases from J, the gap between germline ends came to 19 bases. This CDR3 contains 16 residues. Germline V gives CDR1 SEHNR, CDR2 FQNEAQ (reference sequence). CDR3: CASSPPLGTSTYEQYF. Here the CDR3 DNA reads TGTGCCAGCAGCCCCCCCCTCGGGACATCGACCTACGAGCAGTACTTC.

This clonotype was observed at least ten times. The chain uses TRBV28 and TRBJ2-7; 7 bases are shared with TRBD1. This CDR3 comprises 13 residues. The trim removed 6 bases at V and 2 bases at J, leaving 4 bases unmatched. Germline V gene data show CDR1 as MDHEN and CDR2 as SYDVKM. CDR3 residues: CASRTGYAYEQYF. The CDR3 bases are TGTGCCAGCAGGACAGGGTACGCCTACGAGCAGTACTTC.

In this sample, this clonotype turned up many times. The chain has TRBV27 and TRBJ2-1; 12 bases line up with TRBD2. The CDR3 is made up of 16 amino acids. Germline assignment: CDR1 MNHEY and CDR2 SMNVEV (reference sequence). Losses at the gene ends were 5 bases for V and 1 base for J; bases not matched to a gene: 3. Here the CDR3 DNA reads TGTGCCAGCAGTGTGGGACTAGCGGGTTCCTACAATGAGCAGTTCTTC. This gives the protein CASSVGLAGSYNEQFF.

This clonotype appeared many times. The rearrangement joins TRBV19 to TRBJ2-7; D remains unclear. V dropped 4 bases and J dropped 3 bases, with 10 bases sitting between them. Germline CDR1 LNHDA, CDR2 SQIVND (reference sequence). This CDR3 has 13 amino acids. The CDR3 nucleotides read TGTGCCAGTAGTACTGGAGACGGCTACGAGCAGTACTTC. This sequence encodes CASSTGDGYEQYF.

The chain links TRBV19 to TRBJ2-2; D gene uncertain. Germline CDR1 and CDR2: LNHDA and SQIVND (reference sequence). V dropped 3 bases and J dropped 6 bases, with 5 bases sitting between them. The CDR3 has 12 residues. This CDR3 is CASSIGPGELFF. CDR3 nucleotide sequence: TGTGCCAGTAGTATTGGTCCCGGGGAGCTGTTTTTT.

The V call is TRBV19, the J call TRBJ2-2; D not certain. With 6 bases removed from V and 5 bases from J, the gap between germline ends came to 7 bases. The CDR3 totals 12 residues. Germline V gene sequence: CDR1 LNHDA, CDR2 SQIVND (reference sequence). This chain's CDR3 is CASRVGTGELFF. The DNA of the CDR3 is TGTGCCAGTAGGGTGGGGACCGGGGAGCTGTTTTTT.

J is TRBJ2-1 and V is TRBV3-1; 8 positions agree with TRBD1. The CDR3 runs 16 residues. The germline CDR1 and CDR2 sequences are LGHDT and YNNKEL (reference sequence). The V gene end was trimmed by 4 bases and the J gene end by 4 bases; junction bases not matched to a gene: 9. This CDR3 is CASSRDRPSPYNEQFF. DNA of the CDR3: TGTGCCAGCAGCCGGGACAGGCCAAGTCCATACAATGAGCAGTTCTTC.

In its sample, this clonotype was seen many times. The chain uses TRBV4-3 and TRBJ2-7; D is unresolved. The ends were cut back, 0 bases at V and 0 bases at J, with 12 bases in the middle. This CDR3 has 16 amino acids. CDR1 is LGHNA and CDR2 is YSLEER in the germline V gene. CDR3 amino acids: CASSQETGTTSYEQYF. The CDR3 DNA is TGCGCCAGCAGCCAAGAGACGGGCACGACCTCCTACGAGCAGTACTTC.

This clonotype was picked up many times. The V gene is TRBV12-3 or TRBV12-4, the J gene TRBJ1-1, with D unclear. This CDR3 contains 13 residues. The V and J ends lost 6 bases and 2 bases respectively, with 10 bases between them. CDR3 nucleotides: TGTGCCAGCAGCCTAGTACTCAACACTGAAGCTTTCTTT. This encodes CASSLVLNTEAFF.

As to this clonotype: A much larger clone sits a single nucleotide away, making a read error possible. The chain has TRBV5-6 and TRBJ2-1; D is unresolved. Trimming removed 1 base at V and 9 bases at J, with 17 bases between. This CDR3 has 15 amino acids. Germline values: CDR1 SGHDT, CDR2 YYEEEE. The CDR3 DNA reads TGTGCCAGCAGCTTGAGGGCAGGTCGCGAAGGTGAGCAGTTCTTC. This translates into CASSLRAGREGEQFF.

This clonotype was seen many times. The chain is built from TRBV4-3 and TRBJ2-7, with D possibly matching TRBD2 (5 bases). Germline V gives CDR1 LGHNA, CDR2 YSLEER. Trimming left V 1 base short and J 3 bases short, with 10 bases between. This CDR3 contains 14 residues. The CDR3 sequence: CASSQARSGYEQYF. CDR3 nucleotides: TGCGCCAGCAGCCAAGCGAGAAGCGGCTACGAGCAGTACTTC.

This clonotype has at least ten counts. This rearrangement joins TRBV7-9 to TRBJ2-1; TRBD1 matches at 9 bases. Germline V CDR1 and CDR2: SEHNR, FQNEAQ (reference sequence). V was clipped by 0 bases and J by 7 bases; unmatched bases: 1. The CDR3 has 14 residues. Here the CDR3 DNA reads TGTGCCAGCAGCTTAGCGGGACAGGGTAATGAGCAGTTCTTC. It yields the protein CASSLAGQGNEQFF.

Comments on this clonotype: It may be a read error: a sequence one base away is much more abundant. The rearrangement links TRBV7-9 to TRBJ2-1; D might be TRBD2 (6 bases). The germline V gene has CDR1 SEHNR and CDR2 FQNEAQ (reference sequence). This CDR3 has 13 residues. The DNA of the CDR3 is TGTGCCAGCCGGGGGAGCTCCTACAATGAGCAGTCCTTC. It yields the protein CASRGSSYNEQSF.

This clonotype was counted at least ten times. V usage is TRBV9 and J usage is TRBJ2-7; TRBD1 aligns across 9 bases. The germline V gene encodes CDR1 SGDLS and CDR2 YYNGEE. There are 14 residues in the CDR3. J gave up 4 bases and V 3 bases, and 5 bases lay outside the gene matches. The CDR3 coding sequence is TGTGCCAGCAGCGGCCGACAGGGGGGATACGAGCAGTACTTC. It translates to CASSGRQGGYEQYF. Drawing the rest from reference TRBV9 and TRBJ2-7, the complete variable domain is DSGVTQTPKHLITATGQRVTLRCSPRSGDLSVYWYQQSLDQGLQFLIQYYNGEERAKGNILERFSAQQFPDLHSELNLSSLELGDSALYFCASSGRQGGYEQYFGPGTRLTVT.

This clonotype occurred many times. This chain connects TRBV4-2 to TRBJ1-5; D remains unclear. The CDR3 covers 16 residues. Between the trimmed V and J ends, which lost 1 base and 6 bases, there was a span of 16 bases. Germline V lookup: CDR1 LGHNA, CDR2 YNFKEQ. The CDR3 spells CASSQAMTERGQPQHF. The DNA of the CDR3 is TGTGCCAGCAGCCAAGCCATGACTGAACGGGGTCAGCCCCAGCATTTT.

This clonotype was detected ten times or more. CDR3 in amino acids: CASSHLASSYEQYF. In nucleotides, the CDR3 is TGTGCCAGCAGCCACCTAGCCTCCTCCTACGAGCAGTACTTC. The chain is built from TRBV7-8 and TRBJ2-7, with D possibly matching TRBD2 (5 bases). Germline lookup yields CDR1 SGHVS and CDR2 FQNEAQ. With 5 bases removed from V and 0 bases from J, the gap between germline ends came to 11 bases. The CDR3 is 14 residues long.

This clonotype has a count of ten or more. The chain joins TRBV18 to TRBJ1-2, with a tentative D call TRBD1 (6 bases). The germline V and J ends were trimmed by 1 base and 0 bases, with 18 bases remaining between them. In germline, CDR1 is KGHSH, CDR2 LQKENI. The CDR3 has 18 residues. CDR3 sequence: CASSPLKVTDRANYGYTF. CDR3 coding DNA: TGTGCCAGCTCACCACTTAAAGTGACGGACAGAGCTAACTATGGCTACACCTTC.

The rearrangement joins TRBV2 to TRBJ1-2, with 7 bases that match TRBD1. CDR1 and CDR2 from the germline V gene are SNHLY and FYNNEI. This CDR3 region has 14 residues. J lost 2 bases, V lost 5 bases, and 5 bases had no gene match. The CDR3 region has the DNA TGTGCCAGCAGTCGGGACAGCCTAAACTATGGCTACACCTTC. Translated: CASSRDSLNYGYTF.

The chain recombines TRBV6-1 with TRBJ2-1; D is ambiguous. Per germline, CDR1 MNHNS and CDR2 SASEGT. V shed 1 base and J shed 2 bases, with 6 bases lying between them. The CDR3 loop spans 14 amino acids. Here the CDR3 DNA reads TGTGCCAGCAGTGAAGGCCCCGCCTACAATGAGCAGTTCTTC. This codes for CASSEGPAYNEQFF.

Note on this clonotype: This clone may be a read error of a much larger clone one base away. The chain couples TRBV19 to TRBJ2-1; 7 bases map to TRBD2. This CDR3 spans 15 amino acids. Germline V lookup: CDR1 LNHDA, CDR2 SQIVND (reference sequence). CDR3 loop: CASSIASGKTNEQSF. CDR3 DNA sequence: TGTGCCAGTAGTATTGCTAGCGGCAAGACAAATGAGCAGTCCTTC.

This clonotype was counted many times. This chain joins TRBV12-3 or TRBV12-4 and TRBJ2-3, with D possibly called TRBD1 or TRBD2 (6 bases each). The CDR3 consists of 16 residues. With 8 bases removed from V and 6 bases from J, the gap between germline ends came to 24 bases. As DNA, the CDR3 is TGTGCCAGCGTTGGCGGGGCTGGGGGGCTTGACGATACGCAGTATTTT. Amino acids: CASVGGAGGLDDTQYF.

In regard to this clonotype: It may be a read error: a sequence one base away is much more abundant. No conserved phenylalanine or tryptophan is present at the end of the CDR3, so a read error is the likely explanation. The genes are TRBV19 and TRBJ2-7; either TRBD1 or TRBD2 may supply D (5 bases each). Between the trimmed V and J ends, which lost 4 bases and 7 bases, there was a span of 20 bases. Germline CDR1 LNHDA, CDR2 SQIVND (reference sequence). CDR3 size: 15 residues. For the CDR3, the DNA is TGTGCCAGTAGTAACGGGGCGAGGGGCACTCGGGAGCAGTACCTC. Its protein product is CASSNGARGTREQYL.